What follows are 3 T cell receptor beta chains derived from one specimen sequenced in a study of glioma-infiltrating T cells after dendritic cell vaccination. Profiled with immunoSEQ multiplex PCR; TCRdb holds only in-frame clones, not every one. The table shows about 95,000 clones, with around 85% occurring only once. This specimen was blood, taken before dendritic cell vaccination. The receptor source for this set is a human donor with glioblastoma.

This clone was recorded once. The chain employs TRBV7-9 and TRBJ1-6; D remains unclear. CDR1 is SEHNR, CDR2 FQNEAQ, per germline (reference sequence). V was clipped by 5 bases and J by 3 bases, with 14 bases between them. The CDR3 has 16 residues. The CDR3 region has the DNA TGTGCCAGCAGCGATTCGGGCGGGAACTATAATTCACCCCTCCACTTT. It is translated as CASSDSGGNYNSPLHF.

This rearrangement joins TRBV10-3 to TRBJ1-5, with D unresolved. Germline CDR1 is ENHRY and CDR2 is SYGVKD. V lost 5 bases to trimming and J lost 1 base, with 9 bases between them. This CDR3 has 14 residues. The DNA of the CDR3 is TGTGCCATCAGTTTAGAACAGAGCAATCAGCCCCAGCATTTT. Translation: CAISLEQSNQPQHF.

This clone was detected a few times. The chain links TRBV21-1 to TRBJ1-2; the listed D gene, TRBD1, was not tested against the DNA. TRBV21-1 is a known pseudogene. The CDR3 covers 16 residues. In DNA form, the CDR3 reads TGTGCCAGCAGCAAAGCCGGGACAGGGGGCAAGAATGGCTACACCTTC. Amino acids: CASSKAGTGGKNGYTF.